One TCR beta chain is described in this entry. As yet, its antigen is unknown. This entry is derived from a study of response to subunit inactivated influenza vaccine. Study-wide results and limits: That few new T cells are recruited by each seasonal influenza vaccination was the authors' suggestion.

Using its own MiXCR run on the RT-PCR reads, TCRdb lists one record per CDR3 protein. The sample lists 500,000 to 550,000 distinct CDR3 sequences, 20% to 25% occurring once. The CDR3 covers 16 residues. Germline V lookup: CDR1 SGHAT, CDR2 FQNNGV. V shed 1 base, J shed 6 bases, and the junction held 8 bases outside the gene matches. These data were also filed under a second study, of T cells expressing NK-cell markers. That report notes: 5'RACE template switching with UMIs produced the TCR beta cDNA. Each of about 6 donors carried dominant NKG2C+ clonotypes accounting for roughly 1.0-8% of CD8+ T cells. Where a few donors were concerned, these clonotypes also led the CD3+CD56-NKG2C+ fraction. The HCMV specificity of the expanded NKG2C+ T cell clones stayed unresolved.

This material consisted of CD4+ T cells sorted from PBMCs, taken less than 13 days after vaccination. The chain couples TRBV11-2 to TRBJ2-3; 9 nucleotides align to TRBD2. The sequence was obtained from a man between 45 and 60 years old who received an inactivated influenza vaccine. The CDR3 sequence: CASSLGGGGAGDTQYF. In DNA, the CDR3 is TGTGCCAGCAGCTTAGGTGGCGGGGGGGCTGGTGATACGCAGTATTTT.